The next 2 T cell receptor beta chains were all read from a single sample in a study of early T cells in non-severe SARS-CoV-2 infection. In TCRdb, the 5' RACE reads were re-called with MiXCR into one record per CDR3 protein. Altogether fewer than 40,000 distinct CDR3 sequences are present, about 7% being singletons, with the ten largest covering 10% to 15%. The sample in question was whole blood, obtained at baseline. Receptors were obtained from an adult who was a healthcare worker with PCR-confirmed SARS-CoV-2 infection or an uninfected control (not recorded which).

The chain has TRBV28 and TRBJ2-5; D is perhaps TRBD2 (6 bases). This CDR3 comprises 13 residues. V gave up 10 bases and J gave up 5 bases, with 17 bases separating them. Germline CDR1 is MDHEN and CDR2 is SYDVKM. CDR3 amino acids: CATVLGAGETQYF. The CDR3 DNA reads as TGTGCCACCGTCCTTGGGGCGGGGGAGACCCAGTACTTC.

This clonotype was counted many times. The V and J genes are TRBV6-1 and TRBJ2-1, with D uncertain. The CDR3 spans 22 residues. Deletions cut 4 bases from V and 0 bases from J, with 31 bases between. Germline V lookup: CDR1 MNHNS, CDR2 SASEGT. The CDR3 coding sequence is TGTGCCAGCAGTGCAGACCCCCTCAGACCCTCAAATAGTCGGAGCTCCTACAATGAGCAGTTCTTC. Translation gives CASSADPLRPSNSRSSYNEQFF.